Below are 12 T cell receptor beta chains sequenced from a single sample in a study of blood T cell repertoires in COVID-19. Only in-frame clones appear in the TCRdb table, and some are missing; sequencing was by immunoSEQ multiplex PCR. Here the sample spans almost 400,000 clones, around nine tenths being singletons. Input material: PBMCs or T cells enriched from blood (not recorded which). The receptors originated from a woman younger than 45 with acute COVID-19.

Remarks on this clone: Mismatch with germline at one junction end may stem from a read error. The chain couples TRBV28 to TRBJ1-5; 8 bases fit TRBD1. From germline, CDR1 is MDHEN and CDR2 SYDVKM. This CDR3 is built from 13 residues. CDR3 DNA: TGTGCCAGCAGTTTCCTTCGGACAGGGTCGAACTTCTTT. It translates to CASSFLRTGSNFF.

This clone occurred once. The chain carries TRBV24-1 and TRBJ2-2; 10 bases are a match to TRBD1. CDR1 KGHDR and CDR2 SFDVKD come from the germline V gene. The CDR3 extends over 16 amino acids. Trimming cost V 4 bases and J 3 bases; bases outside gene matches: 4. The CDR3 DNA reads TGTGCCACCAGTGACCCGGGACAGGGGTACACCGGGGAGCTGTTTTTT. Its translation is CATSDPGQGYTGELFF.

This sequence joins TRBV12-5 and TRBJ2-7, with 8 bases matching TRBD1. V shed 2 bases, J shed 7 bases, and the junction held 4 bases outside the gene matches. Germline V CDR1 and CDR2: LGHNT, FRNRAP. This CDR3 is built from 13 residues. CDR3 in DNA: TGTGCTAGTGGTTTGACAGGGGGATGGGAGCAGTACTTC. Residues: CASGLTGGWEQYF.

There are a few counts of this clone. The chain employs TRBV11-2 and TRBJ2-5, with 7 bases that match TRBD2. Germline V lookup: CDR1 SGHAT, CDR2 FQNNGV. V lost 4 bases and J lost 0; bases outside the gene matches: 8. The CDR3 covers 16 residues. This CDR3 reads CASSSRLAWDQETQYF. The CDR3 DNA reads as TGTGCCAGCAGCTCCCGACTAGCTTGGGACCAAGAGACCCAGTACTTC.

This chain links TRBV29-1 with TRBJ2-7; D is possibly TRBD2 (6 bases). Trimming took 4 bases from V and 0 from J, leaving 16 bases between them. This CDR3 comprises 15 residues. CDR1 is SQVTM and CDR2 is ANQGSEA in the germline V gene. The DNA of the CDR3 is TGCAGCGTTGGCCGCGGGACGGCGAGCTCCTACGAGCAGTACTTC. Translated: CSVGRGTASSYEQYF.

The chain couples TRBV11-2 to TRBJ1-1; tentative D call: TRBD1 (6 bases). Trimming removed 0 bases at V and 4 bases at J, with 12 bases between. The CDR3 extends over 15 amino acids. Germline V gene sequence: CDR1 SGHAT, CDR2 FQNNGV. The CDR3 nucleotides are TGTGCCAGCAGCTTAGACCTTACAGGGTTCACTGAAGCTTTCTTT. Its protein product is CASSLDLTGFTEAFF.

The chain couples TRBV13 to TRBJ2-2; tentatively, D is TRBD2 (6 bases). Trimming cost V 3 bases and J 4 bases, with 12 bases left between them. This CDR3 has 15 amino acids. CDR1 is PRHDT and CDR2 is FYEKMQ in the germline V gene (reference sequence). In DNA, the CDR3 is TGTGCCAGCAGCTTCCGAAGGGACTCCACCGGGGAGCTGTTTTTT. Its translation is CASSFRRDSTGELFF.

The chain couples TRBV4-3 to TRBJ1-6; 8 nucleotides line up with TRBD1. V trimming: 0 bases; J trimming: 6 bases; junction bases outside the gene matches: 1. The CDR3 runs to 15 residues. CDR1 is LGHNA and CDR2 is YSLEER in the germline V gene. The CDR3, as DNA: TGCGCCAGCAGCCAAGACAGGGGGCCTAATTCACCCCTCCACTTT. Translation: CASSQDRGPNSPLHF.

The V and J genes are TRBV6-2 or TRBV6-3 and TRBJ1-2; D gene unclear. V lost 0 bases and J 4 bases, leaving 9 bases between the germline ends. The V gene's germline CDR1 is MNHEY and CDR2 SVGEGT. This CDR3 comprises 14 residues. CDR3 bases: TGTGCCAGCAGTTACTCTGTGGCACCCTATGGCTACACCTTC. It translates to CASSYSVAPYGYTF.

The rearrangement uses TRBV7-2 and TRBJ2-5; no clear D gene. The CDR3 has 11 amino acids. In germline, CDR1 is SGHTA, CDR2 FQGNSA. Trimming pared 3 bases from V and 4 bases from J, leaving 3 bases between. The CDR3 DNA reads as TGTGCCAGCAGCTTTAGAGAGACCCAGTACTTC. Protein product: CASSFRETQYF.

This chain links TRBV5-1 with TRBJ2-7; 12 bases map to TRBD1. CDR1 and CDR2 (germline): SGHRS, YFSETQ. The CDR3 is 18 residues long. The V gene end was trimmed by 4 bases and the J gene end by 3 bases; junction bases not matched to a gene: 14. The CDR3 reads CASSTGGRDRGRNYEQYF. The CDR3 DNA reads as TGCGCCAGCAGCACCGGGGGCCGGGACAGGGGGCGCAACTACGAGCAGTACTTC.

The gene calls are TRBV5-4 and TRBJ2-1; TRBD2 might be the D (7 bases). V was pared by 4 bases and J by 4 bases, with 15 bases between. This CDR3 region has 15 residues. Germline loops: CDR1 SGHNT, CDR2 YYREEE (reference sequence). CDR3 in DNA: TGTGCCAGCAGCCGGGGGGCGGACTCGTACAATGAGCAGTTCTTC. Its protein product is CASSRGADSYNEQFF.